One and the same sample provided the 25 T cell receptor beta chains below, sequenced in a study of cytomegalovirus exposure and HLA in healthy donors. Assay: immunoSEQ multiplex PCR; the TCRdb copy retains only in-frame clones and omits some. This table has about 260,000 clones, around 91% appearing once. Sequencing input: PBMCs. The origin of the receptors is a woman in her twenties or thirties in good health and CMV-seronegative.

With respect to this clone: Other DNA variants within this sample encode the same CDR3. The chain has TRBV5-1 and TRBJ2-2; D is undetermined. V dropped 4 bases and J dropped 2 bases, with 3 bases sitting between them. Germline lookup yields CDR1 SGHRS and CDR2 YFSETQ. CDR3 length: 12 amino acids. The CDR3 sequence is CASSLNTGELFF. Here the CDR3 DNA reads TGCGCCAGCAGCCTCAACACCGGGGAGCTGTTTTTT.

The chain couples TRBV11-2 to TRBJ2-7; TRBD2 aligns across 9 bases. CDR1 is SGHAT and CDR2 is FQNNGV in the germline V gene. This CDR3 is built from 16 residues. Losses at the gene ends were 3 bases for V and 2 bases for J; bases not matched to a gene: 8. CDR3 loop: CASSLRLAVNPYEQYF. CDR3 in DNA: TGTGCCAGCAGCTTGAGACTAGCGGTGAATCCCTACGAGCAGTACTTC.

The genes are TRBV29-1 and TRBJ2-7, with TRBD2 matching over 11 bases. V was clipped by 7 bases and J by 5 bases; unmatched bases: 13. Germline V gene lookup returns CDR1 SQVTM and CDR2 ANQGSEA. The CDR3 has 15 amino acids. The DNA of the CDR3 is TGCAGCGCCACAATAGCGGGAGGGCCTCGGGACGAGCAGTACTTC. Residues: CSATIAGGPRDEQYF.

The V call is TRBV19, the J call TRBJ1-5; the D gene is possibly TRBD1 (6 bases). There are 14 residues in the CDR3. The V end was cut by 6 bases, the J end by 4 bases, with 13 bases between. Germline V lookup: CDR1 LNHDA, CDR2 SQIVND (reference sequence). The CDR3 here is CASSYGTTNQPQHF. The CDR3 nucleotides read TGTGCCAGTAGCTACGGGACAACAAATCAGCCCCAGCATTTT.

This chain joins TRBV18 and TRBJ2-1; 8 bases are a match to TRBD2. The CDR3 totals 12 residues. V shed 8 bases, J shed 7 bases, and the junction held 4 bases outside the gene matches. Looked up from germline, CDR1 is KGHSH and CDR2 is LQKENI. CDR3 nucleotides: TGTGCCAGCAACAGCGGGAGAAATGAGCAGTTCTTC. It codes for CASNSGRNEQFF.

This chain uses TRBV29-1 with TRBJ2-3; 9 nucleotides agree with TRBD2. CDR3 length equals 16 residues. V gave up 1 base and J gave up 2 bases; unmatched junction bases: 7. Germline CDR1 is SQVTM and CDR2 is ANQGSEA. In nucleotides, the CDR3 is TGCAGCGTTGAAGTCATAGCGGGAGAGGCCACAGATACGCAGTATTTT. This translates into CSVEVIAGEATDTQYF.

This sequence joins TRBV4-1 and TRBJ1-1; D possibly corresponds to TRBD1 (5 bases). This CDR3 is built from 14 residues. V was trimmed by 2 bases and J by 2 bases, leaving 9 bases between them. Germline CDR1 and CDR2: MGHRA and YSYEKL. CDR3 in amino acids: CASSQPQGNTEAFF. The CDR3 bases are TGCGCCAGCAGCCAACCCCAGGGAAACACTGAAGCTTTCTTT.

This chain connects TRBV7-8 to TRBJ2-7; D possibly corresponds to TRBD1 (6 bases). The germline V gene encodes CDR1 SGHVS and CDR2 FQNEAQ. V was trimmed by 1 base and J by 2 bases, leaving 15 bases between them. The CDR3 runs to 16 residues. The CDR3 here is CASSLVPGHLAYEQYF. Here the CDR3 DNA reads TGTGCCAGCAGCTTAGTCCCGGGACACCTAGCCTACGAGCAGTACTTC.

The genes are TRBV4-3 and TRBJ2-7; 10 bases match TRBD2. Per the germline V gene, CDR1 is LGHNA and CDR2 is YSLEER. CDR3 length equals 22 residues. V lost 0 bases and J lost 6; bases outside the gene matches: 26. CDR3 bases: TGCGCCAGCAGCCAAGATACCCAAAAAACCTCTAGCGGGAGCGGGCCCCACGTCGAGCAGTACTTC. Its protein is CASSQDTQKTSSGSGPHVEQYF.

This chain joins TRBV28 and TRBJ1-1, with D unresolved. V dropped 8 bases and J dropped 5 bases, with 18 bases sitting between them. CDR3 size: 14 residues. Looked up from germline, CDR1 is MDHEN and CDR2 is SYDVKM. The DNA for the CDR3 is TGTGCCAGCGGATTAAGTCCGGGCGAAACTGAAGCTTTCTTT. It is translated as CASGLSPGETEAFF.

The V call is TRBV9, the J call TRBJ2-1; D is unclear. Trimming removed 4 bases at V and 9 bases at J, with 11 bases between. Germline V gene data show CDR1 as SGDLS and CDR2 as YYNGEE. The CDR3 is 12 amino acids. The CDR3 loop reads CASSRFASEQFF. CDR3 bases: TGTGCCAGCAGCCGATTTGCCAGTGAGCAGTTCTTC.

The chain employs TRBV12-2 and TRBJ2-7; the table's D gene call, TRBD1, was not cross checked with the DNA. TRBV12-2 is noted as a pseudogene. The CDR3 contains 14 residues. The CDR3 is CASRKTGAGVEQYF. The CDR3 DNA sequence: TGTGCAAGTCGCAAAACAGGGGCCGGTGTCGAGCAGTACTTC.

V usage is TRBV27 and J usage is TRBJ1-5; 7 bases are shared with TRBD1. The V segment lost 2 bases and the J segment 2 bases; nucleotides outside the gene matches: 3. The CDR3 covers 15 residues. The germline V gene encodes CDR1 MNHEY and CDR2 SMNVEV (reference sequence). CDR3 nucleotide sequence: TGTGCCAGCAGTTTAAGGGGGCAACGCAATCAGCCCCAGCATTTT. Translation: CASSLRGQRNQPQHF.

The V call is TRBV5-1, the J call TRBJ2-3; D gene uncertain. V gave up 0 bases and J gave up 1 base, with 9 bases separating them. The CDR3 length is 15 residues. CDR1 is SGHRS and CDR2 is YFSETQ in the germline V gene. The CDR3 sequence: CASSLVHGGTDTQYF. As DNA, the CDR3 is TGCGCCAGCAGCTTGGTTCATGGGGGCACAGATACGCAGTATTTT.

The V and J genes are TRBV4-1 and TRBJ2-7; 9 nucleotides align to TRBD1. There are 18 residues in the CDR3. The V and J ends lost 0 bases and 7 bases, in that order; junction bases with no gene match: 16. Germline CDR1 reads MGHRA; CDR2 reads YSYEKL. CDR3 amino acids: CASSQDWVSGTGSREQYF. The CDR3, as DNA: TGCGCCAGCAGCCAAGATTGGGTCTCAGGGACAGGGTCGAGGGAGCAGTACTTC.

Here the CDR3 reads CASSPRTSGGTDTQYF. For the CDR3, the DNA is TGTGCCAGCAGCCCGAGGACTAGCGGGGGCACAGATACGCAGTATTTT. The V gene is TRBV7-6, the J gene TRBJ2-3; TRBD2 matches 12 bases. The V gene's germline CDR1 is SGHVS and CDR2 FNYEAQ. J lost 1 base, V lost 5 bases, and 4 bases had no gene match. CDR3 length equals 16 residues.

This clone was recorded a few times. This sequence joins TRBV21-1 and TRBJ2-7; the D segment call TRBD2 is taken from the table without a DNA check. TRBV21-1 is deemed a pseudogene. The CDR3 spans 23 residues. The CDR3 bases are TGTGCCAGCAGCAAACGGCGACTAGCGGGAGGGTCGCCGGCCGTTCGTTCCCTCTGCGAGCAGTACTTC. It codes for CASSKRRLAGGSPAVRSLCEQYF.

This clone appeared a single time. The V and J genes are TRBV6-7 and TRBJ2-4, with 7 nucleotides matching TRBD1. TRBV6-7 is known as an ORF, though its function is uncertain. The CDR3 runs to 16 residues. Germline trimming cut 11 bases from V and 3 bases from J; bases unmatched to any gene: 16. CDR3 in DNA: TGTGCCGGAAACAGGGGCGCGGTGGTTGACAAAAACATTCAGTACTTC. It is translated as CAGNRGAVVDKNIQYF.

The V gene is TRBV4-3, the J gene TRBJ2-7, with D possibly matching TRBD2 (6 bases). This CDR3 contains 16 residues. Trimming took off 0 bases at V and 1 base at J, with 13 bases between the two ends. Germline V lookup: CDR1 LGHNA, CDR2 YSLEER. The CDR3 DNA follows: TGCGCCAGCAGCCAAGATACGGGGCGGGGATCCTACGAGCAGTACTTC. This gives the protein CASSQDTGRGSYEQYF.

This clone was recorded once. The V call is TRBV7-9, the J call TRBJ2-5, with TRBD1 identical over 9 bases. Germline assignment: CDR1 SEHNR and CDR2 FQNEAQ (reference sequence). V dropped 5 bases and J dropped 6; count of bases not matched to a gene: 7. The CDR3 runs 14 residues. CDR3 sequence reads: CASSAGTGTQTQYF. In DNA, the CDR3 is TGTGCCAGCAGCGCCGGGACAGGGACACAGACCCAGTACTTC. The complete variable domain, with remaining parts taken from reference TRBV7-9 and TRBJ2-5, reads DTGVSQNPRHKITKRGQNVTFRCDPISEHNRLYWYRQTLGQGPEFLTYFQNEAQLEKSRLLSDRFSAERPKGSFSTLEIQRTEQGDSAMYLCASSAGTGTQTQYFGPGTRLLVL.

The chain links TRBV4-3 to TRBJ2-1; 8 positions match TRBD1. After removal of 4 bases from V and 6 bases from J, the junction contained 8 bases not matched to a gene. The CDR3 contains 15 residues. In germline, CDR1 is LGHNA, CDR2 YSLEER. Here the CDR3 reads CASSRVGTGGNEQFF. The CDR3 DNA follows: TGCGCCAGCAGCCGGGTGGGTACAGGGGGCAATGAGCAGTTCTTC.

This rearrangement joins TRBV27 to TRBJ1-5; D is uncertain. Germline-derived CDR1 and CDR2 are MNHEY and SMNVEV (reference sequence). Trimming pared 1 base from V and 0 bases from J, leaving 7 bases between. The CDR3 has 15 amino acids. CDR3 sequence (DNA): TGTGCCAGCAGTTTATTGTTGGGTAGCAATCAGCCCCAGCATTTT. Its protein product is CASSLLLGSNQPQHF.

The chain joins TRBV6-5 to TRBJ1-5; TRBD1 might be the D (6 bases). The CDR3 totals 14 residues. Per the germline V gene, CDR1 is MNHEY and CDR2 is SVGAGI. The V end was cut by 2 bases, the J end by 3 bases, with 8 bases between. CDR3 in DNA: TGTGCCAGCAGTTACGGGGGGGCCAATCAGCCCCAGCATTTT. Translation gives CASSYGGANQPQHF.

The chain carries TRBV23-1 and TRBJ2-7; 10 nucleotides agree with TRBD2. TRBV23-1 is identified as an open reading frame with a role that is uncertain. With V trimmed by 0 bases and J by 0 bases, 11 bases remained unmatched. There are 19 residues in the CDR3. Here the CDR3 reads CASSQSRRLAGCDSYEQYF. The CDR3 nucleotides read TGCGCCAGCAGTCAATCGAGAAGACTAGCGGGCTGTGACTCCTACGAGCAGTACTTC.

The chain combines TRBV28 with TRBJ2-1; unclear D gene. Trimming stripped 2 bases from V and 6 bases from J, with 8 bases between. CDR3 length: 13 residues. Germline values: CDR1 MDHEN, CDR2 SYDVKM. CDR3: CASSLISGNEQFF. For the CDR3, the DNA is TGTGCCAGCAGTTTAATATCCGGCAATGAGCAGTTCTTC. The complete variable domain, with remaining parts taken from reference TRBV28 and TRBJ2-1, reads DVKVTQSSRYLVKRTGEKVFLECVQDMDHENMFWYRQDPGLGLRLIYFSYDVKMKEKGDIPEGYSVSREKKERFSLILESASTNQTSMYLCASSLISGNEQFFGPGTRLTVL.